This T cell receptor beta chain was obtained from a study of coeliac disease. In the study overall: Refractory coeliac disease type I meant no gluten-free diet response for over 12 months. Findings of the study overall: In active celiac disease, intraepithelial and lamina propria TRB and TRG repertoires were less clonal than controls.

Each fraction contributed one roughly 520,000-cell aliquot for sequencing. TCRdb's copy holds only in-frame clones and misses some; the assay was immunoSEQ multiplex PCR. The sample contains 6,000 to 8,000 clones, around 69% of which appear only once. For this clone: Its antigen remains unknown.

V was pared by 4 bases and J by 6 bases, with 18 bases between. CDR3 length equals 15 residues. Germline CDR1 and CDR2: LGHNA and YNFKEQ. V usage is TRBV4-2 and J usage is TRBJ1-2, with D possibly matching TRBD1 (6 bases). The TCR sequence derives from a young man with celiac disease. Sequencing was performed on lamina propria lymphocytes from the gut. As DNA, the CDR3 is TGTGCCAGCAGCCCCGGAACGGAAGGGACAAATGGCTACACCTTC. It yields the protein CASSPGTEGTNGYTF.